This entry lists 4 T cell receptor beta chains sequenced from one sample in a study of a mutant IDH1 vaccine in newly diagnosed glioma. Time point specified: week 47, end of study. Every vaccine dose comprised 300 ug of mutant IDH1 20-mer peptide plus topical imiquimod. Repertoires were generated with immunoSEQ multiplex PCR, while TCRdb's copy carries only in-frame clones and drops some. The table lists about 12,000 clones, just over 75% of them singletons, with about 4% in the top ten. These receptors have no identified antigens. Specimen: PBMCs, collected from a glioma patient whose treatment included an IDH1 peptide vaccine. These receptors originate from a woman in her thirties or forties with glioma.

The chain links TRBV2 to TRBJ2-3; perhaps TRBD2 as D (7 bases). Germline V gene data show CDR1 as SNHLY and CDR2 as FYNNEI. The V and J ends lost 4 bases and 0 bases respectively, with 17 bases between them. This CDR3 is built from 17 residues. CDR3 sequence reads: CASSAMGGAPSTDTQYF. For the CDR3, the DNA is TGTGCCAGCAGTGCCATGGGGGGGGCCCCGAGCACAGATACGCAGTATTTT.

The CDR3 here is CASSPYTDTQYF. CDR3 nucleotide sequence: TGTGCCAGCAGTCCCTACACAGATACGCAGTATTTT. The V and J genes are TRBV27 and TRBJ2-3; D remains unclear. This CDR3 has 12 amino acids. CDR1 and CDR2 (germline): MNHEY, SMNVEV (reference sequence). Trimming removed 5 bases from V and 2 bases from J, with 5 bases in between.

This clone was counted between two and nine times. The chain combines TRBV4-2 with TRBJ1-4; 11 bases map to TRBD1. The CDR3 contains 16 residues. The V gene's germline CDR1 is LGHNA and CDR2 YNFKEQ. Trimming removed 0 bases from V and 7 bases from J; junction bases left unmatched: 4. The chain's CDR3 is CASSQESGTGGEKLFF. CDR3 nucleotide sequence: TGTGCCAGCAGCCAAGAGTCCGGGACAGGGGGTGAAAAACTGTTTTTT.

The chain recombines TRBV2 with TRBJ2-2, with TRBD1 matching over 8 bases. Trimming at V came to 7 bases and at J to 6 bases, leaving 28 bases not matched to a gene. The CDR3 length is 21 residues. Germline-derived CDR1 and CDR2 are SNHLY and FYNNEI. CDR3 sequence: CASTLGGGTGPRGISAGELFF. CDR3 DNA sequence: TGTGCCAGCACCCTAGGGGGTGGGACAGGTCCGCGCGGGATATCGGCCGGGGAGCTGTTTTTT.